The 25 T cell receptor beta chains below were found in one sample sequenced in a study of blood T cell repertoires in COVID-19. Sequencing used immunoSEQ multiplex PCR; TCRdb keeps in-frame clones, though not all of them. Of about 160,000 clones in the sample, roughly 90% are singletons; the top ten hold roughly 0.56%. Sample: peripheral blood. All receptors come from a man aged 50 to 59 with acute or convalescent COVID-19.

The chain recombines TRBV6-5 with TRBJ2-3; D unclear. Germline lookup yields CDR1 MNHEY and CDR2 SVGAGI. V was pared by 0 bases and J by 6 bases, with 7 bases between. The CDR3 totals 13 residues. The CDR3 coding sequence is TGTGCCAGCAGTTACTCCGGGTTGGATACGCAGTATTTT. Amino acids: CASSYSGLDTQYF.

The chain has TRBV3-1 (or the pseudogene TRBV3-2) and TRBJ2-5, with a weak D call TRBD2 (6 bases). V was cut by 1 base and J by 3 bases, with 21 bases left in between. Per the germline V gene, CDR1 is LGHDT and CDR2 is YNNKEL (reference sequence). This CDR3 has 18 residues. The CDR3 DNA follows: TGTGCCAGCAGCCAAGCGGTTGTGTACGGGACTGAAAAAGAGACCCAGTACTTC. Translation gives CASSQAVVYGTEKETQYF.

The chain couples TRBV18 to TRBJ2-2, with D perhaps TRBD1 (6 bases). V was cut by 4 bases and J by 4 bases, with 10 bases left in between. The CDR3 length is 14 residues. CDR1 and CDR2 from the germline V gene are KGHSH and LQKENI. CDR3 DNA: TGTGCCAGCTCACAGGGGGTATCCACCGGGGAGCTGTTTTTT. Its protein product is CASSQGVSTGELFF.

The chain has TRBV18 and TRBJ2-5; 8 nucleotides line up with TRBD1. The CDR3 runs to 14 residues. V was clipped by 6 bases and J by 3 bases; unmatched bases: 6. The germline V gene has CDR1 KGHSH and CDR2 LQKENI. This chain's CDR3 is CASSPGTGEETQYF. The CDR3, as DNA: TGTGCCAGCTCGCCCGGGACAGGAGAAGAGACCCAGTACTTC.

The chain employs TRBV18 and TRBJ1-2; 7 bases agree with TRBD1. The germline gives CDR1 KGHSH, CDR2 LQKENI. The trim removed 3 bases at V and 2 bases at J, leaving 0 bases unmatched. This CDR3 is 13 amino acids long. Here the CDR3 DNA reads TGTGCCAGCTCACCGGACAGGAACTATGGCTACACCTTC. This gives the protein CASSPDRNYGYTF.

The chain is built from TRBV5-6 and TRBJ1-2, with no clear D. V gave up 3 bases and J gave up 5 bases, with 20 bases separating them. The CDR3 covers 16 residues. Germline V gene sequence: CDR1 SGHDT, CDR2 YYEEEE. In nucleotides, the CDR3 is TGTGCCAGCAGCTGGACGCGCGGGAGCTTGCTTTATGGCTACACCTTC. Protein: CASSWTRGSLLYGYTF.

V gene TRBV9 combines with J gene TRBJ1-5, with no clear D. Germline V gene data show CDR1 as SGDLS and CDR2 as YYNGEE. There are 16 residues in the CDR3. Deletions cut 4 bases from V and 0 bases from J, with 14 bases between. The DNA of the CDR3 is TGTGCCAGCAGCCCTCAGGCGGGAGGTAGCAATCAGCCCCAGCATTTT. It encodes CASSPQAGGSNQPQHF.

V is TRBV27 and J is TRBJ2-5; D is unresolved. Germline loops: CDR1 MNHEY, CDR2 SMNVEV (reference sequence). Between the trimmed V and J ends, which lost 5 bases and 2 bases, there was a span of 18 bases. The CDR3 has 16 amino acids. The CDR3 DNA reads TGTGCCAGCAGTCCCGTTTTGGTAGCCCGACAAGAGACCCAGTACTTC. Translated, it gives CASSPVLVARQETQYF.

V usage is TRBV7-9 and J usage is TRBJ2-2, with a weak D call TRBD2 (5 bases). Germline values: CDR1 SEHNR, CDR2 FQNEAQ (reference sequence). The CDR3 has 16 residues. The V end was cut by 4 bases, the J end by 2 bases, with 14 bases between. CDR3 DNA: TGTGCCAGCAGCTGGCGGGCGTCACCCAACACCGGGGAGCTGTTTTTT. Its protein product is CASSWRASPNTGELFF.

The CDR3 is CASSLSGSWAQNTEAFF. The CDR3 nucleotides read TGTGCCAGCAGTTTATCGGGTTCGTGGGCACAGAACACTGAAGCTTTCTTT. This chain uses TRBV27 with TRBJ1-1; D not resolved. Trimming took 0 bases from V and 1 from J, leaving 15 bases between them. This CDR3 is 17 amino acids long. The V gene's germline CDR1 is MNHEY and CDR2 SMNVEV (reference sequence).

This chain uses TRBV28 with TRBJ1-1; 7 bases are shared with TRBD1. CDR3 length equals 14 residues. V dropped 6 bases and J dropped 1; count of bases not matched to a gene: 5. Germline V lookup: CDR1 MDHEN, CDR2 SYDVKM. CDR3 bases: TGTGCCAGCAGAGGGGGCTTTGGGAACACTGAAGCTTTCTTT. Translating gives CASRGGFGNTEAFF.

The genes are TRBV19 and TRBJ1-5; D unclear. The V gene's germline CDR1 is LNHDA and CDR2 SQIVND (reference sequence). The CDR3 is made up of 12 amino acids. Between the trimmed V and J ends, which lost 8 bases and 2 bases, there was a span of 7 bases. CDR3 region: CASGLGNQPQHF. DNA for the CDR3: TGTGCCAGTGGCTTGGGCAATCAGCCCCAGCATTTT.

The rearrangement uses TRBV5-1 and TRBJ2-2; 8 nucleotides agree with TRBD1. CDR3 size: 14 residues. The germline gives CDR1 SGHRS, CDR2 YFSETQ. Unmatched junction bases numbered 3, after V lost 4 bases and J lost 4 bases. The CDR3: CASSPGQVTGELFF. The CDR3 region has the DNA TGCGCCAGCAGCCCGGGACAGGTCACCGGGGAGCTGTTTTTT. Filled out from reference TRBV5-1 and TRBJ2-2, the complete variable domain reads KAGVTQTPRYLIKTRGQQVTLSCSPISGHRSVSWYQQTPGQGLQFLFEYFSETQRNKGNFPGRFSGRQFSNSRSEMNVSTLELGDSALYLCASSPGQVTGELFFGEGSRLTVL.

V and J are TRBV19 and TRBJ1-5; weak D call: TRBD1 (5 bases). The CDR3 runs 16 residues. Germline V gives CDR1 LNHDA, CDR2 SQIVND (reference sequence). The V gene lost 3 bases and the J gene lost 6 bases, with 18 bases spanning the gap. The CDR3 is CASSITWAGRGQPQHF. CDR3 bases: TGTGCCAGTAGTATTACTTGGGCAGGGCGAGGTCAGCCCCAGCATTTT.

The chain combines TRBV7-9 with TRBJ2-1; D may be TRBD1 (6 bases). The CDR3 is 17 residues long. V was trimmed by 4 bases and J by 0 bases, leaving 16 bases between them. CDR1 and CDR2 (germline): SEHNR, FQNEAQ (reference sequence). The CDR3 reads CASSSIEGGSSYNEQFF. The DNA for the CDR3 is TGTGCCAGCAGCTCTATTGAAGGGGGAAGCTCCTACAATGAGCAGTTCTTC.

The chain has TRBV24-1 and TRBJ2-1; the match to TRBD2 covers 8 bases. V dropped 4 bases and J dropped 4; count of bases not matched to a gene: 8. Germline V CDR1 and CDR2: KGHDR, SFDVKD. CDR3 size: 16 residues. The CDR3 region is CATSEPLSGSYNEQFF. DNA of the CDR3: TGTGCCACCAGTGAGCCCCTCAGCGGGAGTTACAATGAGCAGTTCTTC.

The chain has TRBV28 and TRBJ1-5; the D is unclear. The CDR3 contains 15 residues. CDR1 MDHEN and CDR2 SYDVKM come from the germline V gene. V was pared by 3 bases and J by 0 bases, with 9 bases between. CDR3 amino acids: CASSFVGVSNQPQHF. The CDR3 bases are TGTGCCAGCAGTTTCGTCGGGGTTAGCAATCAGCCCCAGCATTTT.

The CDR3 DNA follows: TGTGCCAGCAGTCCTCTTCAGGGCCACTCCGGGCCCCAGCATTTT. Translated, it gives CASSPLQGHSGPQHF. The gene calls are TRBV6-5 and TRBJ1-5; D may be TRBD1 (5 bases). Germline loops: CDR1 MNHEY, CDR2 SVGAGI. Trimming pared 5 bases from V and 9 bases from J, leaving 20 bases between. The CDR3 has 15 amino acids.

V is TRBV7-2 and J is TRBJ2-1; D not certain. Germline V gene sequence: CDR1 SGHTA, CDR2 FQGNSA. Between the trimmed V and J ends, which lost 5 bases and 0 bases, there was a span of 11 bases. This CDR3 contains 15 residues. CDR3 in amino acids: CASSKAISSYNEQFF. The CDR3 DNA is TGTGCCAGCAGCAAAGCCATCTCCTCCTACAATGAGCAGTTCTTC.

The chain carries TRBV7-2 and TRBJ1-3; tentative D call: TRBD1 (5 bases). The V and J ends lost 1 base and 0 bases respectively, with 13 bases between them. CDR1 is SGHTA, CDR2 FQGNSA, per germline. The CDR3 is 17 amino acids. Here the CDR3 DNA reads TGTGCCAGCAGCTTAGTGGGGGGGACCAACTCTGGAAACACCATATATTTT. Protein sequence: CASSLVGGTNSGNTIYF.

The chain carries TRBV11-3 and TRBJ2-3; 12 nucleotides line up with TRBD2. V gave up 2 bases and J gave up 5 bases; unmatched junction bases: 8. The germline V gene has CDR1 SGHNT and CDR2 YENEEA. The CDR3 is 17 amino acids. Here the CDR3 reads CASSLSASGGAGDTQYF. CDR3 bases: TGTGCCAGCAGCTTATCCGCTAGCGGGGGGGCCGGAGATACGCAGTATTTT.

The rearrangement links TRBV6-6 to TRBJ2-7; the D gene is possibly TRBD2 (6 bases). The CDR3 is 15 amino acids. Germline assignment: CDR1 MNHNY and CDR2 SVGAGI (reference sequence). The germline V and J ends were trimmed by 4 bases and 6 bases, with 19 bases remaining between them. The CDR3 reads CASSFSGTQGAEQYF. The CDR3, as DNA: TGTGCCAGCAGTTTCTCCGGGACTCAGGGAGCCGAGCAGTACTTC.

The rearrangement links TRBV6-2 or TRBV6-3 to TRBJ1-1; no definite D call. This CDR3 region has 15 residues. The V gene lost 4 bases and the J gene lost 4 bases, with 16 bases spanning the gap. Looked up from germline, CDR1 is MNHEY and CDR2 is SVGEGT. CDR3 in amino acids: CASSFLDSVSTEAFF. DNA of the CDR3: TGTGCCAGCAGTTTCCTCGACTCGGTTAGCACTGAAGCTTTCTTT.

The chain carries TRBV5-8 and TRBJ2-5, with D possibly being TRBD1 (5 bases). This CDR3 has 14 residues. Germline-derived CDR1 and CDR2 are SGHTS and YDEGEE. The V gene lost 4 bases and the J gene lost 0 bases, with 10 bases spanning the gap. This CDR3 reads CASSPTVNQETQYF. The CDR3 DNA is TGTGCCAGCAGCCCGACAGTCAACCAAGAGACCCAGTACTTC. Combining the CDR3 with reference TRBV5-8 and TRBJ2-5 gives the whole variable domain EAGVTQSPTHLIKTRGQQATLRCSPISGHTSVYWYQQALGLGLQFLLWYDEGEERNRGNFPPRFSGRQFPNYSSELNVNALELEDSALYLCASSPTVNQETQYFGPGTRLLVL.

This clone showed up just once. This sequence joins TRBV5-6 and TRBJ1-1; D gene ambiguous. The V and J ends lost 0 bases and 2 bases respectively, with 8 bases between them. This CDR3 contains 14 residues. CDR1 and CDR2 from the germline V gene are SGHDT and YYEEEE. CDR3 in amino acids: CASSLAQTNTEAFF. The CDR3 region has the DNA TGTGCCAGCAGCTTGGCCCAAACTAACACTGAAGCTTTCTTT. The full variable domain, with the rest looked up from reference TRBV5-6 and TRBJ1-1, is DAGVTQSPTHLIKTRGQQVTLRCSPKSGHDTVSWYQQALGQGPQFIFQYYEEEERQRGNFPDRFSGHQFPNYSSELNVNALLLGDSALYLCASSLAQTNTEAFFGQGTRLTVV.